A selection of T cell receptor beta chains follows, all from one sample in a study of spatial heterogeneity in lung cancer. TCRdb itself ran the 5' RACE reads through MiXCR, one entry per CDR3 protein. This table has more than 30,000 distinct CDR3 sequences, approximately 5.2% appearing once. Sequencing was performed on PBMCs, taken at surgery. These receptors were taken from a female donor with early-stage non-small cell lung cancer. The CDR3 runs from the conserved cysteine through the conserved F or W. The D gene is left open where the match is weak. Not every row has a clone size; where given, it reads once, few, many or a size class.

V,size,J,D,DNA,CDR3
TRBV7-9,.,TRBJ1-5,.,TGTGCCAGCAGCTTAGGGGCGGATTATAGCAATCAGCCCCAGCATTTT,CASSLGADYSNQPQHF
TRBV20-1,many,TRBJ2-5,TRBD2,TGCAGTGCCCCGGGACTAGCGGGACAAGAGACCCAGTACTTC,CSAPGLAGQETQYF
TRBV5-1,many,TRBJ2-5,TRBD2,TGCGCCAGCAGCCCGGGACTAGCGGGGGGGCGTGAGACCCAGTACTTC,CASSPGLAGGRETQYF
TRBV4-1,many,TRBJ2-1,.,TGCGCCAGCAGCCAAGAGGCGCAGAACGACAATGAGCAGTTCTTC,CASSQEAQNDNEQFF
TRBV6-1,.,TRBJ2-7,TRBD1,TGTGCCAGCAGACCGGGACAGGGGGCCCACGAGCAGTACTTC,CASRPGQGAHEQYF
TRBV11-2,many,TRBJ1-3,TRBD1,TGTGCCAGCAGCTCGGGGGGCGGGACAGGATTTTCTGGAAACACCATATATTTT,CASSSGGGTGFSGNTIYF
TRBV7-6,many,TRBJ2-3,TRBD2,TGTGCCAGCTCGGGGGGGAGCACAGATACGCAGTATTTT,CASSGGSTDTQYF
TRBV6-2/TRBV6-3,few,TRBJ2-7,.,TGTGCCAGCACCCCAGCGGTACATCTCAGGGCCTACGAGCAGTACTTC,CASTPAVHLRAYEQYF
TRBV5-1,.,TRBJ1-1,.,TGCGCCAGCAGCTTGGAGGGGCCGTCGAGTACTGAAGCTTTCTTT,CASSLEGPSSTEAFF
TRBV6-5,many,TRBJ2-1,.,TGTGCCACTGAGGGGGGACAGAGCTACAATGAGCAGTTCTTC,CATEGGQSYNEQFF
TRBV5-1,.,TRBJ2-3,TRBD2,TGCGCCAGCAGCAGCGGACTAGCGGGGGGCCACACAGATACGCAGTATTTT,CASSSGLAGGHTDTQYF
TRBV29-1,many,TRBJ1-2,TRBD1,TGCAGCGTTGATACAGGGGATATAGCTGGCTACACCTTC,CSVDTGDIAGYTF
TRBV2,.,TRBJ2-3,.,TGTGCCAGCAGTGAAGGGACCCAGCCACGCACAGATACGCAGTATTTT,CASSEGTQPRTDTQYF
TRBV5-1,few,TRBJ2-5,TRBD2,TGCGCCAGCAGCTCCGGACTAGCGGGGAGGGAGACCCAGTACTTC,CASSSGLAGRETQYF
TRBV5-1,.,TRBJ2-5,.,TGCGCCAGCAGCAAGGACGCAATCCCCCAAGAGACCCAGTACTTC,CASSKDAIPQETQYF
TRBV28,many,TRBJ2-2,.,TGTGCCAGCAGTTTGACCCGATTTTACACCGGGGAGCTGTTTTTT,CASSLTRFYTGELFF
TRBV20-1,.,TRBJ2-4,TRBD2,TGCAGTGCTCCCCCTCCCTTAGCGGGGGGAGGAAACATTCAGTACTTC,CSAPPPLAGGGNIQYF
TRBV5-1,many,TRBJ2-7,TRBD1,TGCGCCAGCAGCTTTAGACAGGGGGCCGACGAGCAGTACTTC,CASSFRQGADEQYF
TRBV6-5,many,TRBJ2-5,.,TGTGCCAGCAGTTACTCGGGCGAGGCTGAGACCCAGTACTTC,CASSYSGEAETQYF
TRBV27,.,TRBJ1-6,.,TGTGCCAGCAGTTTATCTGGGGGGGGGTATAATTCACCCCTCCACTTT,CASSLSGGGYNSPLHF
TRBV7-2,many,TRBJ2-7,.,TGTGCCAGCAGTTCCGGGCCAGCGGCCTACGAGCAGTACTTC,CASSSGPAAYEQYF
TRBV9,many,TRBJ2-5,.,TGTGCCAGCAGCCCCCCGACCCAAGAGACCCAGTACTTC,CASSPPTQETQYF
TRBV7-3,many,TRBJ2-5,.,TGTGCCAGCAGCTTAATGGGGGGACCAGAAGAGACCCAGTACTTC,CASSLMGGPEETQYF
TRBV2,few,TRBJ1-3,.,TGTGCCAGCAGGGCCTCAGGGCCTCCTGGAAACACCATATATTTT,CASRASGPPGNTIYF
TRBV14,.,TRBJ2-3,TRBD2,TGTGCCAGCAGCCGGACTAGCGGGGGAAGCACAGATACGCAGTATTTT,CASSRTSGGSTDTQYF
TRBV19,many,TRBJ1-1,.,TGTGCCAGTAGTATAGGGGTCGAGAGCGAAGCTTTCTTT,CASSIGVESEAFF
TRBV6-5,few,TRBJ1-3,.,TGTGCCAGCAGTCTAACCCGTACTAGCTCTGGAAACACCATATATTTT,CASSLTRTSSGNTIYF
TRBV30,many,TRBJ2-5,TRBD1,TGTGCCTGGAGTGTACACGGGGACAGGGGACAAGAGACCCAGTACTTC,CAWSVHGDRGQETQYF
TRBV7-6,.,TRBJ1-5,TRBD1,TGTGCCAGCAGCTTAGTAGGGGGACAGTTCCCCAATCAGCCCCAGCATTTT,CASSLVGGQFPNQPQHF
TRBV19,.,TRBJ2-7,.,TGTGCCAGTGCCGGGACATATCGCGACCCCTCCTACGAGCAGTACTTC,CASAGTYRDPSYEQYF
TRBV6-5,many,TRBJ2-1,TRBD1,TGTGCCAGCAGTTACCCGGGACAGGGTTTGAATGAGCAGTTCTTC,CASSYPGQGLNEQFF
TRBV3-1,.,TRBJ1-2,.,TGTGCCAGCAGCCAAGATATCCGCCTTTACACCTTC,CASSQDIRLYTF
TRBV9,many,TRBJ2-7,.,TGTGCCAGCAGCCCGGGCCGACAGACTTCCTACGAGCAGTACTTC,CASSPGRQTSYEQYF
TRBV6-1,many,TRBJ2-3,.,TGTGCCAGCAGTGTTTCGACACAGGCAGATACGCAGTATTTT,CASSVSTQADTQYF
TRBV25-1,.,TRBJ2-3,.,TGTGCCAGCACTTTTACAGATGCGCAGTATTTT,CASTFTDAQYF
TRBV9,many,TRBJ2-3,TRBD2,TGTGCCAGCAGCGTAGGGCCTAGCGGGGGGGCAGATACGCAGTATTTT,CASSVGPSGGADTQYF
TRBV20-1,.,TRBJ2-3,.,TGCAGTGCTGTACAGGGAGTCACAGATACGCAGTATTTT,CSAVQGVTDTQYF